This is a list of T cell receptor beta chains from one sample in a study of early T cells in non-severe SARS-CoV-2 infection. Using its own MiXCR run on the 5' RACE reads, TCRdb lists one record per CDR3 protein. The sample gives over 30,000 distinct CDR3 sequences, 4.5% to 6% of which show up once; under 6% is in the top ten. The sample taken for sequencing was whole blood. The receptors derive from an adult who was a healthcare worker with PCR-confirmed SARS-CoV-2 infection or an uninfected control (not recorded which). The CDR3 runs from the conserved cysteine through the conserved F or W. The order of the fields is J gene, D gene, V gene, clone size, CDR3 protein, CDR3 DNA. The D gene is left open where the match is weak. Where a row states a size, it is once, few, many or the class of an expanded clone; other rows omit it.

TRBJ1-1 . TRBV28 few CASSDVEAFF TGTGCCAGCAGCGACGTAGAAGCTTTCTTT
TRBJ2-1 TRBD2 TRBV18 many CASSPRTSGRDSYNEQFF TGTGCCAGCTCACCCCGTACTAGCGGGAGGGACTCCTACAATGAGCAGTTCTTC
TRBJ2-1 TRBD2 TRBV5-1 many CASSPREVASEQFF TGCGCCAGCAGCCCGCGGGAGGTAGCGAGCGAGCAGTTCTTC
TRBJ2-7 TRBD2 TRBV19 . CASSMGREGSGEQYF TGTGCCAGTAGTATGGGGAGGGAAGGGTCTGGCGAGCAGTACTTC
TRBJ1-2 . TRBV29-1 many CSVEVAEDYGYTF TGCAGCGTTGAAGTGGCCGAAGACTATGGCTACACCTTC
TRBJ1-1 . TRBV27 few CASSLAGTEAFF TGTGCCAGCAGTTTAGCCGGCACTGAAGCTTTCTTT
TRBJ1-2 TRBD1 TRBV28 many CASLPQGGTGLGYTF TGTGCCAGCCTTCCCCAAGGAGGGACAGGGCTTGGCTACACCTTC
TRBJ2-3 . TRBV7-9 many CASSLATDTQYF TGTGCCAGCAGCCTCGCGACAGATACGCAGTATTTT
TRBJ2-1 TRBD2 TRBV7-9 few CASSFPSGLAGEQFF TGTGCCAGCAGCTTTCCATCGGGACTAGCGGGTGAGCAGTTCTTC
TRBJ1-5 . TRBV5-1 . CASSQDSNNQPQHF TGCGCCAGCAGCCAGGACAGCAACAATCAGCCCCAGCATTTT
TRBJ2-7 TRBD2 TRBV20-1 large CSARSLGTSSYEQYF TGCAGTGCTAGGAGTCTCGGGACTAGCTCCTACGAGCAGTACTTC
TRBJ1-5 . TRBV4-1 few CASSQTGYSNQPQHF TGCGCCAGCAGCCAGACAGGCTATAGCAATCAGCCCCAGCATTTT
TRBJ1-1 . TRBV11-2 many CASSSSLGTEAFF TGTGCCAGCAGCTCCTCGCTGGGCACTGAAGCTTTCTTT
TRBJ2-1 . TRBV11-2 many CASSLRRVNEQFF TGTGCCAGCAGCTTAAGAAGGGTCAATGAGCAGTTCTTC
TRBJ1-1 TRBD1 TRBV28 few CASSYRGDTEAFF TGTGCCAGCAGTTACAGGGGGGACACTGAAGCTTTCTTT
TRBJ1-1 . TRBV6-1 many CASAGLLFGGNTEAFF TGTGCCAGCGCTGGCTTACTCTTCGGTGGGAACACTGAAGCTTTCTTT
TRBJ2-7 . TRBV28 . CASSLTRHEQYF TGTGCCAGCAGTTTAACTCGCCACGAGCAGTACTTC
TRBJ2-2 . TRBV27 many CASSFQNTGELFF TGCGCCAGCAGTTTCCAGAACACCGGGGAGCTGTTTTTT
TRBJ2-1 . TRBV6-1 few CASRGPLDEQFF TGTGCCAGCCGTGGACCCCTCGATGAGCAGTTCTTC
TRBJ1-4 . TRBV20-1 many CSARDRGVTNEKLFF TGCAGTGCTAGAGATAGGGGGGTAACTAATGAAAAACTGTTTTTT
TRBJ2-5 TRBD1 TRBV4-1 many CASSQVLWTGRETQYF TGCGCCAGCAGCCAAGTTCTCTGGACAGGGCGAGAGACCCAGTACTTC
TRBJ1-5 . TRBV5-8 . CASSLAPGYQPQHF TGTGCCAGCAGCTTGGCCCCCGGTTATCAGCCCCAGCATTTT
TRBJ2-1 TRBD2 TRBV4-1 many CASSQAPSGFSYNEQFF TGCGCCAGCAGCCAAGCGCCTAGCGGGTTCTCCTACAATGAGCAGTTCTTC
TRBJ2-4 TRBD2 TRBV13 many CASSLGLAERRDIQYF TGTGCCAGCAGCCTGGGACTAGCGGAGAGAAGGGACATTCAGTACTTC
TRBJ1-5 . TRBV6-2/TRBV6-3 many CASSYSTEISNQPQHF TGTGCCAGCAGTTACTCTACAGAAATTAGCAATCAGCCCCAGCATTTT
TRBJ2-5 TRBD2 TRBV9 many CASSVEASGRPSETQYF TGTGCCAGCAGCGTAGAGGCTAGCGGGAGGCCCTCGGAGACCCAGTACTTC
TRBJ2-7 TRBD1 TRBV28 . CASTLTGSRSYEQYF TGTGCCAGCACCCTGACAGGGTCGCGGTCCTACGAGCAGTACTTC
TRBJ2-3 . TRBV30 many CAWSVGSTDTQYF TGTGCCTGGAGTGTTGGGAGCACAGATACGCAGTATTTT
TRBJ1-5 . TRBV20-1 many CSASREVRNQPQHF TGCAGTGCTAGTAGGGAGGTACGGAATCAGCCCCAGCATTTT
TRBJ2-1 . TRBV19 . CASSSVGSSYNEQFF TGTGCCAGTAGTTCCGTGGGGAGCTCCTACAATGAGCAGTTCTTC
TRBJ1-1 . TRBV12-3/TRBV12-4 many CASSPKRGGLIVNMNTEAFF TGTGCCAGCAGTCCAAAAAGAGGGGGGCTTATCGTTAACATGAACACTGAAGCTTTCTTT
TRBJ1-5 . TRBV6-1 many CASSARGRCSNQPQHF TGTGCCAGCAGTGCCCGGGGCAGGTGCAGTAATCAGCCCCAGCATTTT